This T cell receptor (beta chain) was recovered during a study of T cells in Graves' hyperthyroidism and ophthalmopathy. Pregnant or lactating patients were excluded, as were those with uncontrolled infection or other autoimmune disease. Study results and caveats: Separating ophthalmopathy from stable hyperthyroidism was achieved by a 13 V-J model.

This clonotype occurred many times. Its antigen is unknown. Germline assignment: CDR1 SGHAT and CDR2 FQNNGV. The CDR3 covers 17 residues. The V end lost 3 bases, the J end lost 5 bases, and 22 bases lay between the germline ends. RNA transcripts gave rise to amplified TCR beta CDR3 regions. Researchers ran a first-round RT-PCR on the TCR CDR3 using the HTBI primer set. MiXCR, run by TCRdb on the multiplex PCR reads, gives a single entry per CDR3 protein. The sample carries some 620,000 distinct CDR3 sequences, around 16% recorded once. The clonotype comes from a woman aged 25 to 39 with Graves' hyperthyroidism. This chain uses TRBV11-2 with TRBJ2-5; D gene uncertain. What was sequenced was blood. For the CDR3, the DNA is TGTGCCAGCAGCTTGATCGAGTACCCCCAGAGTGCGGAGACCCAGTACTTC. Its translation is CASSLIEYPQSAETQYF.